A selection of T cell receptor beta chains follows, all from one sample in a study of T cell repertoires in cytomegalovirus infection. In TCRdb, the reads were re-called with MiXCR into one record per CDR3 protein. The sample lists 130,000 or so distinct CDR3 sequences; about 6.5% were seen once. Sequencing used PBMCs. Receptor source: a human donor in good health (CMV status not recorded). Some clones in this sample may be carry-over from other donors' samples. Both conserved end residues are part of each CDR3. Each record gives: D gene, clone size, V gene, J gene, CDR3 protein, CDR3 DNA. D genes are given only for firm matches. Only part of the rows carry a size: once, few, many, or a class if the clone is expanded.

d_gene: TRBD2
abundance: many
v_gene: TRBV7-9
j_gene: TRBJ2-7
CDR3aa: CASSPRTSGGSYYEQYF
CDR3nt: TGTGCCAGCAGCCCAAGGACTAGCGGGGGGTCCTACTACGAGCAGTACTTC

d_gene: .
abundance: few
v_gene: TRBV5-5
j_gene: TRBJ1-5
CDR3aa: CASSLEAVIPQPQHF
CDR3nt: TGTGCCAGCAGCTTGGAGGCAGTGATCCCCCAGCCCCAGCATTTT

d_gene: TRBD2
abundance: .
v_gene: TRBV29-1
j_gene: TRBJ2-7
CDR3aa: CSVASGYSYEQYF
CDR3nt: TGCAGCGTTGCTAGCGGGTACTCCTACGAGCAGTACTTC

d_gene: .
abundance: few
v_gene: TRBV11-2
j_gene: TRBJ2-3
CDR3aa: CASSLLTTWGTDTQYF
CDR3nt: TGTGCCAGCAGCTTACTTACTACATGGGGCACAGATACGCAGTATTTT

d_gene: TRBD1
abundance: many
v_gene: TRBV7-9
j_gene: TRBJ2-1
CDR3aa: CASSSDGTGRNNEQFF
CDR3nt: TGTGCCAGCAGCTCCGACGGGACAGGGCGTAACAATGAGCAGTTCTTC

d_gene: .
abundance: few
v_gene: TRBV12-5
j_gene: TRBJ2-1
CDR3aa: CAGGVYNEQFF
CDR3nt: TGTGCGGGTGGAGTCTACAATGAGCAGTTCTTC

d_gene: .
abundance: many
v_gene: TRBV7-2
j_gene: TRBJ2-1
CDR3aa: CASSLAGGNYNEQFF
CDR3nt: TGTGCCAGCAGCTTAGCGGGAGGAAATTACAATGAGCAGTTCTTC

d_gene: .
abundance: many
v_gene: TRBV7-3
j_gene: TRBJ2-1
CDR3aa: CASSTTGSSYNEQFF
CDR3nt: TGTGCCAGCAGCACAACAGGGAGCTCCTACAATGAGCAGTTCTTC

d_gene: .
abundance: .
v_gene: TRBV5-1
j_gene: TRBJ1-5
CDR3aa: CASSPGAKGNQPQHF
CDR3nt: TGCGCCAGCAGCCCGGGGGCGAAGGGCAATCAGCCCCAGCATTTT

d_gene: .
abundance: .
v_gene: TRBV20-1
j_gene: TRBJ1-3
CDR3aa: CSARVGGRGNTIYF
CDR3nt: TGCAGTGCTAGAGTGGGGGGCCGGGGAAACACCATATATTTT

d_gene: .
abundance: .
v_gene: TRBV7-9
j_gene: TRBJ2-2
CDR3aa: CASSLRVSTTGELFF
CDR3nt: TGTGCCAGCAGCCTAAGAGTCTCCACCACCGGGGAGCTGTTTTTT

d_gene: .
abundance: few
v_gene: TRBV20-1
j_gene: TRBJ1-5
CDR3aa: CSARSRGSRNQPQHF
CDR3nt: TGCAGTGCTAGAAGTCGGGGGTCGCGCAATCAGCCCCAGCATTTT

d_gene: .
abundance: many
v_gene: TRBV6-2/TRBV6-3
j_gene: TRBJ2-7
CDR3aa: CATMDPRGYYEQYF
CDR3nt: TGTGCCACCATGGACCCGCGGGGCTACTACGAGCAGTACTTC

d_gene: .
abundance: many
v_gene: TRBV11-1
j_gene: TRBJ2-7
CDR3aa: CASSLDDPRIYEQYF
CDR3nt: TGTGCCAGCAGCTTAGACGACCCCCGGATCTACGAGCAGTACTTC

d_gene: TRBD1
abundance: many
v_gene: TRBV27
j_gene: TRBJ1-1
CDR3aa: CASIVRPAQGGSRAFF
CDR3nt: TGTGCCAGCATCGTAAGGCCCGCACAGGGGGGTTCAAGAGCTTTCTTT

d_gene: .
abundance: many
v_gene: TRBV5-4
j_gene: TRBJ2-3
CDR3aa: CASSHNTDTQYF
CDR3nt: TGTGCCAGCAGCCACAACACAGATACGCAGTATTTT

d_gene: .
abundance: many
v_gene: TRBV7-6
j_gene: TRBJ1-4
CDR3aa: CASSPPGVETNEKLFF
CDR3nt: TGTGCCAGCAGCCCACCCGGTGTGGAGACTAATGAAAAACTGTTTTTT

d_gene: TRBD1
abundance: many
v_gene: TRBV7-6
j_gene: TRBJ2-7
CDR3aa: CASSTRTGLGYEQYF
CDR3nt: TGTGCCAGCAGCACCCGGACAGGGTTGGGGTACGAGCAGTACTTC

d_gene: TRBD1
abundance: .
v_gene: TRBV7-2
j_gene: TRBJ1-4
CDR3aa: CASSRYRGTVEKLFF
CDR3nt: TGTGCCAGCAGCCGGTACCGGGGGACAGTTGAAAAACTGTTTTTT

d_gene: TRBD1
abundance: .
v_gene: TRBV20-1
j_gene: TRBJ1-1
CDR3aa: CSARGQNEAFF
CDR3nt: TGCAGTGCTAGGGGACAGAATGAAGCTTTCTTT

d_gene: TRBD1
abundance: .
v_gene: TRBV4-3
j_gene: TRBJ2-7
CDR3aa: CASSQEPPDDRANSYEQYF
CDR3nt: TGCGCCAGCAGCCAAGAACCCCCCGACGACAGGGCTAACTCCTACGAGCAGTACTTC

d_gene: .
abundance: many
v_gene: TRBV20-1
j_gene: TRBJ2-7
CDR3aa: CSARVLRTPYYEQYF
CDR3nt: TGCAGTGCTAGAGTGTTGCGGACACCCTACTACGAGCAGTACTTC

d_gene: TRBD1
abundance: many
v_gene: TRBV7-3
j_gene: TRBJ2-7
CDR3aa: CASSESGDRGLEEQYF
CDR3nt: TGTGCCAGCAGCGAATCAGGGGACAGGGGGCTAGAAGAGCAGTACTTC

d_gene: TRBD1
abundance: .
v_gene: TRBV20-1
j_gene: TRBJ1-2
CDR3aa: CSASQRQGGYGYTF
CDR3nt: TGCAGTGCTAGCCAAAGACAGGGTGGTTATGGCTACACCTTC

d_gene: .
abundance: many
v_gene: TRBV7-2
j_gene: TRBJ2-5
CDR3aa: CASSREHRETQYF
CDR3nt: TGTGCCAGCAGCCGCGAACACCGGGAGACCCAGTACTTC

d_gene: TRBD1
abundance: many
v_gene: TRBV7-9
j_gene: TRBJ1-2
CDR3aa: CASSARGDRGSYGYTF
CDR3nt: TGTGCCAGCAGCGCTAGGGGAGACAGGGGATCCTATGGCTACACCTTC

d_gene: TRBD1
abundance: few
v_gene: TRBV27
j_gene: TRBJ1-6
CDR3aa: CASSSRGQVYNSPLHF
CDR3nt: TGTGCCAGCAGTTCAAGGGGGCAGGTCTATAATTCACCCCTCCACTTT